The sequence of this TCR beta chain was determined in a study of control samples from healthy donors and cancer patients. In its sample, this clone was seen once. This CDR3 comprises 16 residues. Germline V gene lookup returns CDR1 SGHAT and CDR2 FQNNGV. V dropped 6 bases and J dropped 5 bases, with 23 bases sitting between them. This table comes from immunoSEQ multiplex PCR, and its TCRdb copy is limited to in-frame clones, with some not included. This table has tens of thousands of clones, about 95% appearing once. Sequenced input: blood. The rearrangement uses TRBV11-2 and TRBJ2-7; weak D call: TRBD1 (5 bases). This TCR came from a man aged 25-45 years in good health. In DNA, the CDR3 is TGTGCCAGCAGGGGGCAAAAGCGACCACTGTTGAACGAGCAGTACTTC. Translation gives CASRGQKRPLLNEQYF. Full variable domain (rest looked up from reference TRBV11-2 and TRBJ2-7): EAGVAQSPRYKIIEKRQSVAFWCNPISGHATLYWYQQILGQGPKLLIQFQNNGVVDDSQLPKDRFSAERLKGVDSTLKIQPAKLEDSAVYLCASRGQKRPLLNEQYFGPGTRLTVT.